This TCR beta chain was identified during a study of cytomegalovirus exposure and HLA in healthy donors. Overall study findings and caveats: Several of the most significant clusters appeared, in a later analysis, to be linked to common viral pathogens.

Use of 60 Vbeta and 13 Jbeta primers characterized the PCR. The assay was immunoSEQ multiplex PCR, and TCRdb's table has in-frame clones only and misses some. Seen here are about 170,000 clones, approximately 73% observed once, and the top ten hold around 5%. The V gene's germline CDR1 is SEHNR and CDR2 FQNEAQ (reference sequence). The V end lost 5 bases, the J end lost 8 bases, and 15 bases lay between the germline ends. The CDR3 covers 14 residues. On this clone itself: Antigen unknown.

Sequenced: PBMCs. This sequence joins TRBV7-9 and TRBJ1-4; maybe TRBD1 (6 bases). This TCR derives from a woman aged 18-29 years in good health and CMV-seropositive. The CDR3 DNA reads TGTGCCAGCAGCCCTACAGGGTTTAACGAAAAACTGTTTTTT. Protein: CASSPTGFNEKLFF.